A selection of T cell receptor beta chains follows, all from one sample in a study of blood T cell repertoires in COVID-19. TCRdb keeps only in-frame clones here, not all; method: immunoSEQ multiplex PCR. The sample records 140,000 or so clones, almost 80% being singletons. The specimen was peripheral blood. The source is a man between 45 and 60 years old with active or convalescent COVID-19. Both conserved end residues are part of each CDR3. Each record gives: CDR3 protein, CDR3 DNA, V gene, D gene, J gene, clone size. A D gene is named only where the DNA matches it firmly. Only some rows state a clone size, as once, few, many or a class for expanded clones.

CASSSRGGGSSYNEQFF,TGTGCCAGCAGCTCCAGGGGCGGGGGAAGCTCCTACAATGAGCAGTTCTTC,TRBV11-2,NA,TRBJ2-1,NA
CASSRTSGSYNEQFF,TGCGCCAGCAGCAGGACTAGCGGGTCCTACAATGAGCAGTTCTTC,TRBV5-1,TRBD2,TRBJ2-1,NA
CASSRGTGRRSNQPQHF,TGTGCCAGTAGTAGGGGGACAGGACGGAGGAGCAATCAGCCCCAGCATTTT,TRBV19,TRBD1,TRBJ1-5,few
CASSLRTGVAEAFF,TGTGCCAGCAGCTTAAGGACAGGCGTCGCTGAAGCTTTCTTT,TRBV11-3,TRBD1,TRBJ1-1,NA
CASSLTSGTSTDTQYF,TGTGCCAGCAGCCTGACTAGCGGAACTAGCACAGATACGCAGTATTTT,TRBV27,TRBD2,TRBJ2-3,NA
CASIHTGRERSQPQHF,TGTGCCAGTATCCATACGGGCCGGGAGAGGAGCCAGCCCCAGCATTTT,TRBV19,NA,TRBJ1-5,few
CASSQGRNLYGYTF,TGTGCCAGCAGCCAAGGGAGAAATCTCTATGGCTACACCTTC,TRBV3-1/TRBV3-2,NA,TRBJ1-2,NA
CASSLGIIADSRELDTQYF,TGTGCCAGCAGCTTGGGAATTATTGCGGATAGTCGGGAATTGGATACGCAGTATTTT,TRBV5-6,NA,TRBJ2-3,NA
CASSLAGNKNIQYF,TGTGCCAGCAGTTTGGCCGGGAACAAAAACATTCAGTACTTC,TRBV27,NA,TRBJ2-4,NA
CASSFDKNTQYF,TGTGCCAGCAGCTTTGACAAAAATACGCAGTATTTT,TRBV5-6,NA,TRBJ2-3,once
CATSDGGQGRTDTQYF,TGTGCCACCAGTGATGGCGGACAGGGACGTACAGATACGCAGTATTTT,TRBV24-1,TRBD1,TRBJ2-3,few
CASSLKQKGARYEQYF,TGTGCCAGCAGTTTAAAGCAGAAGGGGGCGAGGTACGAGCAGTACTTC,TRBV27,TRBD1,TRBJ2-7,few
CASSPDSFTDTQYF,TGTGCCAGCAGCCCGGACTCCTTCACAGATACGCAGTATTTT,TRBV5-4,NA,TRBJ2-3,once
CASSSYGDRGGETQYF,TGTGCCAGCAGCTCCTACGGAGACAGGGGAGGAGAGACCCAGTACTTC,TRBV7-3,TRBD1,TRBJ2-5,NA
CASSVGGRATDTQYF,TGTGCCAGCAGTGTGGGCGGGAGGGCCACAGATACGCAGTATTTT,TRBV6-4,TRBD2,TRBJ2-3,few
CASSPQNRDQPQHF,TGTGCCAGCTCACCACAAAACAGAGATCAGCCCCAGCATTTT,TRBV18,NA,TRBJ1-5,NA
CASSFSSGSYEQYF,TGTGCCAGCAGTTTCTCCAGCGGGAGCTACGAGCAGTACTTC,TRBV28,TRBD2,TRBJ2-7,NA
CASSDSSKNTEAFF,TGTGCCAGCAGTGACTCCAGTAAGAACACTGAAGCTTTCTTT,TRBV6-4,NA,TRBJ1-1,few
CASRLQGGFNEQFF,TGTGCCAGCAGGCTACAGGGGGGGTTCAATGAGCAGTTCTTC,TRBV6-5,NA,TRBJ2-1,once
CASSPRTGSNQPQHF,TGTGCCAGCAGCCCAAGGACAGGGTCGAATCAGCCCCAGCATTTT,TRBV7-2,TRBD1,TRBJ1-5,NA
CASSINAGGYNEQFF,TGTGCCAGTAGTATTAACGCGGGAGGCTACAATGAGCAGTTCTTC,TRBV19,TRBD2,TRBJ2-1,NA
CASSTGLQAFF,TGTGCCAGCAGTACGGGACTTCAGGCTTTCTTT,TRBV12-3/TRBV12-4,NA,TRBJ1-1,NA
CSVDGTGGGSAFF,TGCAGCGTTGATGGAACAGGGGGAGGATCGGCTTTCTTT,TRBV29-1,TRBD1,TRBJ1-1,NA
CASSEALGGQETQYF,TGTGCCAGCAGTGAAGCGCTTGGCGGACAAGAGACCCAGTACTTC,TRBV6-1,NA,TRBJ2-5,NA
CASRDRVAGELFF,TGTGCCAGCAGGGACAGGGTAGCCGGGGAGCTGTTTTTT,TRBV28,TRBD1,TRBJ2-2,NA
CASSQDWGPGNEQFF,TGTGCCAGCAGCCAAGATTGGGGGCCCGGTAATGAGCAGTTCTTC,TRBV4-2,NA,TRBJ2-1,NA
CASRPGGDSSGNTIYF,TGTGCCAGTCGGCCGGGCGGGGATTCCTCTGGAAACACCATATATTTT,TRBV19,NA,TRBJ1-3,NA
CASSDQGQVQETQYF,TGTGCCAGCAGTGACCAGGGGCAAGTCCAAGAGACCCAGTACTTC,TRBV2,NA,TRBJ2-5,once
CASSSTGVLSPLHF,TGTGCCAGCAGTTCGACAGGGGTTTTATCACCCCTCCACTTT,TRBV28,TRBD1,TRBJ1-6,NA
CASSLVNSGETQYF,TGTGCCAGCAGCTTAGTAAACTCCGGGGAGACCCAGTACTTC,TRBV7-9,NA,TRBJ2-5,few
CASSVPLRTEGNTIYF,TGTGCCAGCAGCGTTCCCTTGCGGACAGAGGGAAACACCATATATTTT,TRBV9,NA,TRBJ1-3,NA
CASSLGVTSGSIDEQFF,TGTGCCAGCAGCTTAGGGGTGACTAGCGGGAGTATCGATGAGCAGTTCTTC,TRBV11-2,TRBD2,TRBJ2-1,few
CASSQGRTYEQYF,TGTGCCAGCAGTCAGGGTAGGACCTACGAGCAGTACTTC,TRBV12-3/TRBV12-4,NA,TRBJ2-7,NA
CATSNPRASGRETQYF,TGTGCCACCAGCAACCCCAGGGCTAGCGGGCGGGAGACCCAGTACTTC,TRBV15,TRBD2,TRBJ2-5,NA
CASSPPVDTTSTDTQYF,TGTGCCAGCTCACCACCGGTGGACACCACTAGCACAGATACGCAGTATTTT,TRBV18,NA,TRBJ2-3,once
CASSEASGGIGNQPQHF,TGTGCCAGCAGTGAAGCGTCAGGGGGCATTGGTAATCAGCCCCAGCATTTT,TRBV2,TRBD1,TRBJ1-5,NA
CASRRNNSPLHF,TGTGCCAGCAGGCGGAATAATTCACCCCTCCACTTT,TRBV28,NA,TRBJ1-6,NA
CASSQLLASSNEQFF,TGTGCCAGCAGCCAACTACTAGCCTCCTCCAATGAGCAGTTCTTC,TRBV14,NA,TRBJ2-1,NA
CASSADRGRSNQPQHF,TGTGCCAGTAGTGCGGACAGGGGGCGGTCGAATCAGCCCCAGCATTTT,TRBV19,TRBD1,TRBJ1-5,NA
CASSPLAGGAEQFF,TGTGCCAGCAGCCCCCTAGCGGGAGGGGCTGAGCAGTTCTTC,TRBV6-4,TRBD2,TRBJ2-1,once
CASSFDRAGANEKLFF,TGTGCCAGCAGTTTCGACAGGGCCGGAGCTAATGAAAAACTGTTTTTT,TRBV27,TRBD1,TRBJ1-4,NA
CATSDLADSQPQHF,TGTGCCACCAGTGATTTAGCGGACAGTCAGCCCCAGCATTTT,TRBV24-1,NA,TRBJ1-5,few